This T cell receptor (beta chain) emerged from a study of tumor-infiltrating lymphocytes in primary liver carcinoma. The investigators made TCR beta cDNA from about 500 ng total RNA, using a constant-region primer. Library construction for TCR beta comprised three nested multiplex PCR rounds performed with slightly modified ARM-PCR. Investigators reported that the first two PCR rounds, at 10 to 11 cycles each, used TRBV1-TRBV30 forward primers with a C-beta reverse primer. TCRdb reprocessed the multiplex PCR reads with MiXCR, giving one entry per CDR3 protein. The sample lists 90,000 to 140,000 distinct CDR3 sequences, roughly 80% seen once, with about 20% in the top ten. Joint extraction of RNA and DNA used about 17-30 mg of bulk tissue that was unsorted. Histology found more than 80% viable tumor cells per sample. The V end lost 4 bases, the J end lost 6 bases, and 16 bases lay between the germline ends. The CDR3 runs 14 residues. From germline, CDR1 is PRHDT and CDR2 FYEKMQ (reference sequence).

Broader study findings: About 7-25% of top clones, no more, were shared by all five regions.

By share, this clonotype counts as medium-sized. Its antigen remains unidentified. This sequence originates from a man aged 35-49 years with primary liver carcinoma and hepatitis B virus infection. The sequenced material came from liver tumor tissue from sampling region 3. Stated subset: tumor region T3, left-lateral pole. V usage is TRBV13 and J usage is TRBJ2-7, with unresolved D. The DNA of the CDR3 is TGTGCCAGCAGCTCCTATACTTATTCGGGCGAGCAGTACTTC. Its protein product is CASSSYTYSGEQYF.